Listed below are T cell receptor beta chains from one sample, sequenced in a study of T cell responses to AZD1222 COVID-19 vaccine. The repertoire was sequenced with immunoSEQ multiplex PCR; TCRdb's copy has only in-frame clones and lacks some. The sample has tens of thousands of clones, 65% to 80% seen once. The source material was peripheral blood, sampled on day 0 of AZD1222 vaccination. These receptors originate from an adult in good health. The CDR3 runs from the conserved cysteine through the conserved F or W. The D gene is left open where the match is weak.

V	J	D	CDR3	DNA
TRBV5-7	TRBJ1-5	-	CASSLVAGVQASNQPQHF	TGTGCCAGCAGCTTGGTGGCCGGGGTGCAGGCGAGCAATCAGCCCCAGCATTTT
TRBV10-3	TRBJ2-2	TRBD1	CAISETRTGAGELFF	TGTGCCATCAGTGAGACCAGGACAGGGGCCGGGGAGCTGTTTTTT
TRBV3-1/TRBV3-2	TRBJ1-1	TRBD1	CASSPELGGQYSAFF	TGTGCCAGCAGCCCAGAATTGGGGGGACAGTACTCAGCTTTCTTT
TRBV5-1	TRBJ2-3	-	CASSLDKNTDTQYF	TGCGCCAGCAGCTTGGACAAGAACACAGATACGCAGTATTTT
TRBV19	TRBJ1-2	-	CASSIGQSSGYTF	TGTGCCAGTAGTATCGGACAGTCAAGTGGCTACACCTTC
TRBV19	TRBJ1-4	-	CASCRGRGNEKLFF	TGTGCCAGTTGCCGGGGCAGGGGTAATGAAAAACTGTTTTTT
TRBV2	TRBJ2-7	TRBD2	CASSAGGYEQYF	TGTGCCAGCAGTGCGGGGGGCTACGAGCAGTACTTC
TRBV18	TRBJ1-1	TRBD1	CASSPRQGEIRTEAFF	TGTGCCAGCTCACCCCGACAGGGGGAAATTAGGACTGAAGCTTTCTTT
TRBV5-1	TRBJ2-1	-	CASSPASTGWNEQFF	TGCGCCAGCAGCCCCGCCTCAACAGGGTGGAATGAGCAGTTCTTC
TRBV28	TRBJ1-4	-	CASQSVAGPLREKLFF	TGTGCCAGCCAGTCAGTGGCAGGGCCACTCCGAGAAAAACTGTTTTTT
TRBV9	TRBJ2-2	-	CASSVGPTTRGTGELFF	TGTGCCAGCAGCGTAGGTCCCACCACACGGGGGACCGGGGAGCTGTTTTTT